This T cell receptor beta chain was retrieved from a study of CD8+ T cells in alopecia areata. Study context: Oral tofacitinib (5 to 10 mg twice daily) was administered to treated patients.

Germline V gene lookup returns CDR1 PRHDT and CDR2 FYEKMQ (reference sequence). CDR3 length: 13 residues. Trimming cost V 1 base and J 5 bases, with 6 bases left between them. For this clone: Its target is not known.

The authors extracted RNA and reverse transcribed it into cDNA as the sequencing template. TCRdb's table, derived via immunoSEQ multiplex PCR, lists solely in-frame clones and lacks some. The sample carries some 150,000 clones, around half recorded once. Study outcomes and limitations: More clonal than normal scalp was lesional scalp, particularly alopecia totalis/universalis. The study also sequences resident alphabeta T cells of normal skin in scalp samples.

This sample comprised CD8+ T cells sorted from blood, obtained at week 0. The V and J genes are TRBV13 and TRBJ2-1; D is unresolved. The origin of this receptor is a human donor with alopecia areata. The CDR3 DNA is TGTGCCAGCAGCTTAGCGTCCGACAATGAGCAGTTCTTC. Protein product: CASSLASDNEQFF.